This TCR beta chain was observed in a study of shared clonotypes between healthy human individuals. Study background: The cohort had a couple of women and a few men, ages 18 to 49. Findings and limits, study-wide: Shared across four donors were around 5% of the naive CD4 clonotypes. Apart from blood, nothing was sampled; tissue repertoires likely differ. Genetic and exposure-history diversity was limited by the small donor number.

Some clones are missing from TCRdb's copy, which holds only in-frame ones; the method was immunoSEQ multiplex PCR. The table includes some 500,000 clones, roughly 95% detected once. This clone was seen once. Its antigen is not known. V gave up 5 bases and J gave up 4 bases, with 15 bases separating them. There are 14 residues in the CDR3. Germline CDR1 and CDR2: SGHTA and FQGTGA. This clonotype was sampled from a woman between 25 and 40 years old in good health. Sequencing input: naive CD4+ T cells sorted from blood. Subset given: CD45RA+ positively selected. V usage is TRBV7-3 and J usage is TRBJ2-7; tentatively, D is TRBD2 (6 bases). The CDR3 is CASSPSSEPYEQYF. CDR3 bases: TGTGCCAGCAGCCCGTCTAGCGAGCCATACGAGCAGTACTTC.